This TCR beta chain came from a study of blood T cell repertoires in COVID-19. Overall study context: T cells, B-cell-depleted T cells, or PBMCs supplied cDNA or gDNA.

How the authors handled the data: Amplification of reference gene primers provided the estimated nucleated cell counts. Profiled with immunoSEQ multiplex PCR; TCRdb holds only in-frame clones, not every one. Clone size and the V and J calls come from that table; the DNA yielded D and trimming. The data show roughly 250,000 clones, roughly three quarters seen once. The length of the CDR3 is 9 residues. V lost 3 bases and J lost 7, with 3 bases in between. Looked up from germline, CDR1 is DFQATT and CDR2 is SNEGSKA (reference sequence). The chain uses TRBV20-1 and TRBJ1-1; D remains ambiguous. The clonotype originates from a woman aged 40 to 55 with active or convalescent COVID-19. The sample was peripheral blood. For the CDR3, the DNA is TGCAGTGCTAGGCGTGAAGCTTTCTTT. Amino acids: CSARREAFF.